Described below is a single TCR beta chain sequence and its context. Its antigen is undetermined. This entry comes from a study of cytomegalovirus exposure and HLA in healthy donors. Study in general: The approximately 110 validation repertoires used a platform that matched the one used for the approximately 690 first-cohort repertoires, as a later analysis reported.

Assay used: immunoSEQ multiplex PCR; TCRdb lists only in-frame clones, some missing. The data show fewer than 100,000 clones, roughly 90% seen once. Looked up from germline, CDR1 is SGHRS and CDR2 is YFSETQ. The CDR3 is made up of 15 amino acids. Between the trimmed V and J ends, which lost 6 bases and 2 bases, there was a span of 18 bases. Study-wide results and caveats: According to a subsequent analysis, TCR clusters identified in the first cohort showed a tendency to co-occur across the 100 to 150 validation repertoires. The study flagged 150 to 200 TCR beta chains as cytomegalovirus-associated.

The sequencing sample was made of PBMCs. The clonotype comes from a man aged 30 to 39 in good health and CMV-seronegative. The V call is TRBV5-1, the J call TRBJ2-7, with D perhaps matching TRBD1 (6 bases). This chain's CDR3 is CASKSGDAPTYEQYF. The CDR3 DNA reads TGCGCCAGCAAATCAGGGGACGCACCAACCTACGAGCAGTACTTC.